What follows is one TCR beta chain and its context. This specimen belongs to a study of T cell changes during pregnancy in multiple sclerosis. In germline, CDR1 is SGHTS, CDR2 YDEGEE. The CDR3 contains 15 residues. Germline trimming cut 4 bases from V and 4 bases from J; bases unmatched to any gene: 2. The protocol was immunoSEQ multiplex PCR, while the TCRdb copy is restricted to in-frame clones and leaves out a portion. The sample holds some 70,000 clones; roughly 89% are singletons and the top ten take over 0.65%. The sequencing here drew on peripheral blood, taken in the second trimester of pregnancy. This clonotype originated in a female donor with multiple sclerosis, enrolled in a pregnancy study. The V and J genes are TRBV5-8 and TRBJ2-1; 13 nucleotides align to TRBD2. The chain's CDR3 is CASSEGLAGYNEQFF. CDR3 coding DNA: TGTGCCAGCAGCGAGGGACTAGCGGGGTACAATGAGCAGTTCTTC.